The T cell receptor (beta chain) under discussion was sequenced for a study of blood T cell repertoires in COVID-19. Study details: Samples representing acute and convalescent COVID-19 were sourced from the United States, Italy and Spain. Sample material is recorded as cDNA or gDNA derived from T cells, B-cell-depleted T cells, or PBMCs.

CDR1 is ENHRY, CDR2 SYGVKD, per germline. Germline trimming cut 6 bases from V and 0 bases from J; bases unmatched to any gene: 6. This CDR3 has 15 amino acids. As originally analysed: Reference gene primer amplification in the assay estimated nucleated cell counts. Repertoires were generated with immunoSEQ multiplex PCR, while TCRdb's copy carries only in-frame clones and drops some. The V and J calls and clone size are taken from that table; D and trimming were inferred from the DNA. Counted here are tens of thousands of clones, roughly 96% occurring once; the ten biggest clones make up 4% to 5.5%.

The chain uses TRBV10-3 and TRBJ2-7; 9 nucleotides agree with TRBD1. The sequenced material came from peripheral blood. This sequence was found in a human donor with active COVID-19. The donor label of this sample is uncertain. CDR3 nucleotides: TGTGCCATCAGGAGACAGGGGGGCGGCTCCTACGAGCAGTACTTC. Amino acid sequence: CAIRRQGGGSYEQYF.